This T cell receptor beta chain stems from a study of shared clonotypes between healthy human individuals. Clones were read by immunoSEQ multiplex PCR, and TCRdb kept only the in-frame ones, dropping some. The sample contains some 1.5 million clones, around 98% of which appear only once. As concerns this clone: Antigen: not known.

General study results and limits: In contrast to clonotypes shared by all four donors, non-shared clonotypes had lower generation probabilities. Generally, naive subsets (rather than memory subsets) showed larger estimated richness.

This CDR3 contains 17 residues. V was trimmed by 0 bases and J by 1 base, leaving 14 bases between them. Material for sequencing was naive CD4+ T cells sorted from blood. The subset denotes: CD45RA+ positively selected. The source of this sequence is a man younger than 45 in good health. V and J are TRBV5-3 and TRBJ1-3; D is uncertain. TRBV5-3 is recorded as an ORF, its role being uncertain. This CDR3 is CARSLAKARPSGNTIYF. CDR3 sequence (DNA): TGTGCCAGAAGCTTGGCCAAGGCCCGACCGTCTGGAAACACCATATATTTT.